This is a list of T cell receptor beta chains from one sample in a study of graft-versus-host responses after intestinal transplantation. Using immunoSEQ multiplex PCR, the repertoire was profiled, and TCRdb retains in-frame clones only, with some absent. The data show approximately 80,000 clones, with 85% to 90% seen just once and approximately 0.34% held by the top ten. Their antigen targets remain unknown. Here the sequenced sample was unstimulated CD4+ T cells sorted from spleen or lymph node cells, taken before intestinal transplant. These receptors were taken from a human donor who received an intestinal transplant. The CDR3 runs from the conserved cysteine through the conserved F or W. A D gene is named only where the DNA matches it firmly. Size is omitted from some rows. Given values are once, few, many or a class for expanded clones.

d_gene: .
abundance: .
v_gene: TRBV19
j_gene: TRBJ1-1
CDR3aa: CASSIAAGTEAFF
CDR3nt: TGTGCCAGTAGTATTGCGGCTGGGACTGAAGCTTTCTTT

d_gene: .
abundance: .
v_gene: TRBV15
j_gene: TRBJ1-5
CDR3aa: CATSRDWSRQGGENNQPQHF
CDR3nt: TGTGCCACCAGCAGAGATTGGTCCCGGCAGGGCGGGGAGAACAATCAGCCCCAGCATTTT

d_gene: TRBD2
abundance: .
v_gene: TRBV2
j_gene: TRBJ2-7
CDR3aa: CASSAASGRAGEQYF
CDR3nt: TGTGCCAGCAGTGCGGCCAGCGGGAGGGCCGGGGAGCAGTACTTC

d_gene: TRBD1
abundance: .
v_gene: TRBV5-8
j_gene: TRBJ2-1
CDR3aa: CASSGGTGFYNEQFF
CDR3nt: TGTGCCAGCAGCGGCGGGACAGGCTTTTACAATGAGCAGTTCTTC

d_gene: TRBD1
abundance: .
v_gene: TRBV19
j_gene: TRBJ2-7
CDR3aa: CASSPGTGGLSEQYF
CDR3nt: TGTGCCAGTAGTCCCGGGACAGGGGGACTCTCCGAGCAGTACTTC

d_gene: TRBD1
abundance: .
v_gene: TRBV2
j_gene: TRBJ1-5
CDR3aa: CASGTGGGNQPQHF
CDR3nt: TGTGCCAGCGGGACAGGTGGCGGCAATCAGCCCCAGCATTTT

d_gene: .
abundance: .
v_gene: TRBV27
j_gene: TRBJ1-5
CDR3aa: CASSPAGLHQPQHF
CDR3nt: TGTGCCAGCAGCCCCGCGGGGTTGCATCAGCCCCAGCATTTT

d_gene: TRBD1
abundance: .
v_gene: TRBV19
j_gene: TRBJ1-5
CDR3aa: CASSIDLGQPGNQPQHF
CDR3nt: TGTGCCAGTAGTATAGATCTGGGACAGCCCGGCAATCAGCCCCAGCATTTT

d_gene: .
abundance: .
v_gene: TRBV4-2
j_gene: TRBJ2-2
CDR3aa: CASSQDEGLETGELFF
CDR3nt: TGTGCCAGCAGCCAAGACGAGGGACTCGAGACCGGGGAGCTGTTTTTT

d_gene: .
abundance: .
v_gene: TRBV28
j_gene: TRBJ2-3
CDR3aa: CAVLRAGSTDTQYF
CDR3nt: TGTGCCGTACTTAGGGCAGGGAGCACAGATACGCAGTATTTT

d_gene: TRBD1
abundance: .
v_gene: TRBV28
j_gene: TRBJ2-7
CDR3aa: CASSSSGTGSYEQYF
CDR3nt: TGTGCCAGCAGTTCATCCGGGACAGGGTCCTACGAGCAGTACTTC

d_gene: TRBD1
abundance: .
v_gene: TRBV7-9
j_gene: TRBJ2-7
CDR3aa: CASSTGGYEQYF
CDR3nt: TGTGCCAGCAGCACAGGGGGCTACGAGCAGTACTTC

d_gene: .
abundance: .
v_gene: TRBV5-1
j_gene: TRBJ2-7
CDR3aa: CASSSGTLKTSSYEQYF
CDR3nt: TGCGCCAGCAGCTCAGGGACCCTGAAGACTAGCTCCTACGAGCAGTACTTC

d_gene: TRBD2
abundance: .
v_gene: TRBV4-1
j_gene: TRBJ2-7
CDR3aa: CASSQDALAGDPRKQYF
CDR3nt: TGCGCCAGCAGCCAAGATGCACTAGCGGGGGACCCTAGGAAGCAGTACTTC

d_gene: TRBD1
abundance: once
v_gene: TRBV5-1
j_gene: TRBJ1-1
CDR3aa: CASSLQGDALNTEAFF
CDR3nt: TGCGCCAGCAGCTTGCAGGGGGACGCCTTGAACACTGAAGCTTTCTTT

d_gene: .
abundance: .
v_gene: TRBV10-2
j_gene: TRBJ2-1
CDR3aa: CASRVSYNEQFF
CDR3nt: TGCGCCTCCCGGGTCTCGTACAATGAGCAGTTCTTC

d_gene: TRBD1
abundance: .
v_gene: TRBV19
j_gene: TRBJ1-5
CDR3aa: CASTEGQGGGQPQHF
CDR3nt: TGTGCCAGTACTGAGGGACAGGGGGGCGGTCAGCCCCAGCATTTT

d_gene: .
abundance: .
v_gene: TRBV7-2
j_gene: TRBJ2-3
CDR3aa: CASSLAYSSDTQYF
CDR3nt: TGTGCCAGCAGCTTAGCCTACTCATCGGATACGCAGTATTTT

d_gene: .
abundance: once
v_gene: TRBV5-1
j_gene: TRBJ2-5
CDR3aa: CASSLAGAQETQYF
CDR3nt: TGCGCCAGCAGCTTAGCGGGCGCTCAAGAGACCCAGTACTTC

d_gene: .
abundance: .
v_gene: TRBV18
j_gene: TRBJ2-7
CDR3aa: CASSGKFGSYEQYF
CDR3nt: TGTGCCAGCTCCGGGAAATTTGGATCCTACGAGCAGTACTTC

d_gene: .
abundance: .
v_gene: TRBV7-9
j_gene: TRBJ1-2
CDR3aa: CASSTLGGGGYTF
CDR3nt: TGTGCCAGCAGCACTCTGGGGGGTGGTGGCTACACCTTC

d_gene: .
abundance: .
v_gene: TRBV11-1
j_gene: TRBJ2-1
CDR3aa: CASSFPPNYNEQFF
CDR3nt: TGTGCCAGCAGCTTCCCACCTAATTACAATGAGCAGTTCTTC

d_gene: .
abundance: .
v_gene: TRBV6-5
j_gene: TRBJ1-2
CDR3aa: CASSYSINRGYGYTF
CDR3nt: TGTGCCAGCAGTTACTCGATTAATAGAGGATATGGCTACACCTTC

d_gene: TRBD2
abundance: .
v_gene: TRBV18
j_gene: TRBJ2-2
CDR3aa: CASSPGTTNTGELFF
CDR3nt: TGTGCCAGCTCACCCGGGACTACTAACACCGGGGAGCTGTTTTTT

d_gene: TRBD2
abundance: .
v_gene: TRBV19
j_gene: TRBJ2-3
CDR3aa: CASSHGLAGGFNTDTQYF
CDR3nt: TGTGCCAGTAGTCATGGACTAGCGGGGGGGTTCAACACAGATACGCAGTATTTT

d_gene: TRBD1
abundance: .
v_gene: TRBV29-1
j_gene: TRBJ1-2
CDR3aa: CSVVFWDRLYGYTF
CDR3nt: TGCAGCGTTGTATTTTGGGACAGACTCTATGGCTACACCTTC

d_gene: .
abundance: .
v_gene: TRBV5-4
j_gene: TRBJ1-1
CDR3aa: CASRSDPTRGTEAFF
CDR3nt: TGTGCCAGCCGAAGCGACCCGACGCGGGGCACTGAAGCTTTCTTT

d_gene: TRBD1
abundance: .
v_gene: TRBV15
j_gene: TRBJ1-4
CDR3aa: CATSRDGDRGSEKLFF
CDR3nt: TGTGCCACCAGCAGAGACGGAGACAGGGGGAGTGAAAAACTGTTTTTT

d_gene: .
abundance: .
v_gene: TRBV28
j_gene: TRBJ2-7
CDR3aa: CASRDRFYEQYF
CDR3nt: TGTGCCAGCAGGGACAGATTTTACGAGCAGTACTTC

d_gene: TRBD1
abundance: once
v_gene: TRBV5-1
j_gene: TRBJ2-5
CDR3aa: CASGPQGVGETQYF
CDR3nt: TGCGCCAGCGGTCCACAGGGGGTTGGGGAGACCCAGTACTTC

d_gene: .
abundance: .
v_gene: TRBV28
j_gene: TRBJ1-1
CDR3aa: CASSSPSPGPEAFF
CDR3nt: TGTGCCAGCAGTTCCCCCTCGCCAGGGCCTGAAGCTTTCTTT

d_gene: .
abundance: few
v_gene: TRBV6-5
j_gene: TRBJ2-3
CDR3aa: CASTRGDTQYF
CDR3nt: TGTGCCAGCACTAGGGGCGATACGCAGTATTTT

d_gene: .
abundance: .
v_gene: TRBV5-1
j_gene: TRBJ1-6
CDR3aa: CASSLDARQGTLHF
CDR3nt: TGCGCCAGCAGCTTGGACGCCAGGCAAGGTACCCTCCACTTT

d_gene: .
abundance: .
v_gene: TRBV28
j_gene: TRBJ2-7
CDR3aa: CASSLFQGVVEQYF
CDR3nt: TGTGCCAGCAGTTTATTCCAGGGCGTGGTCGAGCAGTACTTC

d_gene: .
abundance: .
v_gene: TRBV7-9
j_gene: TRBJ1-3
CDR3aa: CASTTVPPQGSSGNTIYF
CDR3nt: TGTGCCAGCACCACAGTTCCCCCCCAGGGGAGCTCTGGAAACACCATATATTTT

d_gene: TRBD2
abundance: .
v_gene: TRBV2
j_gene: TRBJ2-1
CDR3aa: CASRALAGGPRDEQFF
CDR3nt: TGTGCCAGCAGGGCTTTAGCGGGGGGGCCGAGGGATGAGCAGTTCTTC

d_gene: .
abundance: few
v_gene: TRBV30
j_gene: TRBJ2-5
CDR3aa: CAWSSLALETQYF
CDR3nt: TGTGCCTGGAGTAGTCTAGCGTTAGAGACCCAGTACTTC

d_gene: .
abundance: .
v_gene: TRBV28
j_gene: TRBJ2-7
CDR3aa: CASSGVTGAYEQYF
CDR3nt: TGTGCCAGCAGTGGCGTGACAGGTGCCTACGAGCAGTACTTC

d_gene: TRBD2
abundance: .
v_gene: TRBV9
j_gene: TRBJ2-5
CDR3aa: CASSGGLAGETQYF
CDR3nt: TGTGCCAGCAGCGGAGGACTAGCGGGAGAGACCCAGTACTTC

d_gene: TRBD2
abundance: .
v_gene: TRBV10-3
j_gene: TRBJ2-7
CDR3aa: CAIRVSGTYEQYF
CDR3nt: TGTGCCATCAGAGTTAGCGGGACCTACGAGCAGTACTTC